Described below is a single TCR beta chain sequence and its context. This sample was taken from a study of blood T cell repertoires in COVID-19. The overall study: T cells, B-cell-depleted T cells, or PBMCs provided the cDNA or gDNA that served as material.

Study processing details: Quantification of nucleated cells was approximated via reference gene primer amplification. Data came from immunoSEQ multiplex PCR; TCRdb stores just in-frame clones and leaves some out. Clonal size and the V and J genes are those of that table, whereas D and trimming came from the DNA. Among 270,000 or so clones, about four fifths were seen once, and the ten largest hold approximately 9%. The sequencing input was peripheral blood. This TCR derives from a woman aged 50 to 60 who had recovered from COVID-19.

CDR3 sequence reads: CASSLEGLATDTQYF. The CDR3 coding sequence is TGTGCCAGCAGCTTGGAGGGACTAGCTACAGATACGCAGTATTTT. The chain employs TRBV5-5 and TRBJ2-3, with 9 bases aligning to TRBD2. The CDR3 runs to 15 residues. V lost 0 bases to trimming and J lost 3 bases; unmatched junction nucleotides: 2. In germline, CDR1 is SGHKS, CDR2 YYEKEE (reference sequence).